Below, one TCR beta chain is given with its context. Its binding antigen is unknown. No much larger clone exists at a distance of one base, and base qualities are not known. This sample is part of a study of a mutant IDH1 vaccine in newly diagnosed glioma (dated by TCRdb to about 2021). About the study as a whole: Patients received eight vaccinations in weeks 1, 3, 5, 7, 11, 15, 19 and 23, corresponding to visits V03 through V10. Vaccination was initiated 4-6 weeks after radiotherapy alone, or concurrently with temozolomide cycles in the chemotherapy-containing groups. Of the approximately 29 treated patients, approximately 62% were male and roughly 38% were female, and a mean age of roughly 40 years was recorded. Before enrollment, patients had received standard therapy of radiotherapy alone, temozolomide alone, or radiochemotherapy with temozolomide; most received the combination. Peripheral blood was drawn at six visits: V03 (baseline), V05, V07, V10, V12 and V13. For exploratory analyses, longitudinal TCRB deep sequencing was carried out in approximately 25 treated patients wherever samples were available.

Library generation was performed with the immunoSEQ multiplex PCR assay. Rearranged TCR beta chain sequences were amplified using the hsTCRB Kit according to the manufacturer's protocol. Sequencing of TCRB libraries was carried out on an Illumina MiSeq. Processing in the source paper ran as follows. The kit vendor's proprietary platform handled demultiplexing, trimming and gene mapping. TCRdb limited this immuneACCESS table to in-frame rearrangements with V and J called. A share of clones is missing; checked studies link under half to unresolved V genes, and the rest is unexplained. The DNA was the basis for D and trimming; V, J and clone size are from that table. The sample has about 30,000 clones on record, just under 80% of them singletons. The top ten clonotypes cover roughly 22% of the sample. The CDR3, cysteine through phenylalanine, is 13 amino acids long. Left in the record is the CDR3 DNA by itself, 39 bases read in frame from the first base. From the germline V gene (reference sequence), CDR1 is PRHDT and CDR2 is FYEKMQ. Relative to germline, V is 4 bases shorter and J is 5 bases shorter, with 11 bases between their ends.

Sample time point, as interpreted from the label and publication: week 11, during vaccination. A 20-mer mutant IDH1 peptide at 300 micrograms in Montanide made up each vaccine dose, which was injected subcutaneously together with topical imiquimod. Donors had newly diagnosed WHO grade 3 or 4 IDH1-mutant astrocytomas with loss of nuclear ATRX. The samples were drawn from NOA16, a multicentre, single-arm, open-label phase I trial in Germany that tested a mutant IDH1 peptide vaccine in humans for the first time. Genomic DNA for TCRB sequencing was extracted from EDTA blood using the DNeasy Blood and Tissue Kit. On the study overall, not on this receptor specifically: The authors stated that sample limitations prevented analyses of patient blood samples from being reproduced. Vaccine-induced immune responses across multiple MHC alleles were detected in about 93% of patients. Availability determined which PBMC samples were chosen for TCRB deep sequencing. No apparent relationship was observed between pseudoprogression and alterations in the top peripheral T cell clonotypes detected by TCRB sequencing.

Here the chain combines TRBV13 and TRBJ2-5; the D match is possibly TRBD1 or TRBD2, with 5 bases aligned in each. The specimen comprised PBMCs, sampled from a glioma patient whose treatment included an IDH1 peptide vaccine. The TCR sequence derives from a man aged 25 to 40 with glioma. The CDR3 corresponds to CASSSTGRETQYF. The DNA sequence is as follows: TGTGCCAGCAGCTCTACGGGACGGGAGACCCAGTACTTC.